This T cell receptor (beta chain) came from a study of OX40 agonist ivuxolimab in advanced cancers. Generated by immunoSEQ multiplex PCR, the TCRdb table keeps only in-frame clones and is missing some. The sample holds roughly 12,000 clones; more than 70% are singletons and the top ten take 25% to 35%. The sequence was collected from an adult with an advanced solid tumor such as melanoma, head and neck, liver or kidney cancer. This sample comprised CD4+ or CD8+ T cells sorted from blood, obtained in a trial of the OX40 agonist ivuxolimab.

The CDR3 sequence: CASSLNRGGTEAFF. The CDR3 DNA is TGTGCCAGCAGCTTGAACAGGGGAGGGACTGAAGCTTTCTTT. The chain recombines TRBV7-9 with TRBJ1-1, with 7 bases matching TRBD1. Losses at the gene ends were 3 bases for V and 5 bases for J; bases not matched to a gene: 6. The germline gives CDR1 SEHNR, CDR2 FQNEAQ (reference sequence). CDR3 length: 14 amino acids.